The clone carrying this TCR beta chain occurred once. No antigen is known for it. The data originate from a study of graft-versus-host responses after intestinal transplantation. Study-wide points: Allograft clonal ratios (graft-versus-host to host-versus-graft) were high in patients who had graft-donor T cell macrochimerism. Analysis identified GvH clones in recipient marrow, with some appearing first in ileum or blood.

Data came from immunoSEQ multiplex PCR; TCRdb stores just in-frame clones and leaves some out. The sample consists of tens of thousands of clones, 75% to 90% of them appearing once. Between the trimmed V and J ends, which lost 2 bases and 8 bases, there was a span of 10 bases. The CDR3 spans 14 residues. The V gene's germline CDR1 is SEHNR and CDR2 FQNEAQ (reference sequence). The source is a human donor who received an intestinal transplant. Sequenced here: unstimulated CD8+ T cells sorted from spleen or lymph node cells, sampled before intestinal transplant. The rearrangement links TRBV7-9 to TRBJ1-6; possibly TRBD1 for D (6 bases). CDR3 coding DNA: TGTGCCAGCAGCTTAACAGGGTTGGATTCACCCCTCCACTTT. It is translated as CASSLTGLDSPLHF.